The sequence of this T cell receptor beta chain was determined in a study of chemoradiotherapy in HPV16-positive cancers. Study-level findings and limits: Candidate HPV-specific clones and E7-related TCR motifs grew in tumor during treatment.

TCRdb keeps only in-frame clones here, not all; method: immunoSEQ multiplex PCR. This table has some 14,000 clones, over 75% appearing once. About this clone: Its antigen is not known.

Samples were taken several times over chemoradiotherapy. Trimming removed 5 bases at V and 3 bases at J, with 16 bases between. The CDR3 extends over 15 amino acids. Germline V gives CDR1 ENHRY, CDR2 SYGVKD. The chain couples TRBV10-3 to TRBJ1-2, with D unclear. The origin of this receptor is a human donor with HPV-associated anogenital cancer. This specimen was acquired from a patient who underwent chemoradiotherapy. As DNA, the CDR3 is TGTGCCATCAGTTCCTCACAGATGAGGGACTATGGCTACACCTTC. Protein sequence: CAISSSQMRDYGYTF.